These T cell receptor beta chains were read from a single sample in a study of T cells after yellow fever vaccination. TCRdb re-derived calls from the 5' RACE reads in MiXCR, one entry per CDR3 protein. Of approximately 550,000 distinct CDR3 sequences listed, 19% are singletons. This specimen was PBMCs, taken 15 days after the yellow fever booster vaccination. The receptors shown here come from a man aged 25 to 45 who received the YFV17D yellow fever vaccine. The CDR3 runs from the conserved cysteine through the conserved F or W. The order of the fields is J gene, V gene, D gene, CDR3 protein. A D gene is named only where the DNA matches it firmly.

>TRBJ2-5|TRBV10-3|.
CAISESQSGLQETQYF
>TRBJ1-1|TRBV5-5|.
CASSLEGLEAFF
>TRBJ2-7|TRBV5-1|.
CASSLERGTSYEQYF
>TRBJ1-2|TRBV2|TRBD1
CASRGQGGGGYTF
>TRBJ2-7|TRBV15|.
CATSTLPGGPYEQYF
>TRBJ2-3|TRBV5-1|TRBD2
CASSSLAGGSYTDTQYF
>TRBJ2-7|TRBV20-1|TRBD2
CSARDGGLAGLYEQYF
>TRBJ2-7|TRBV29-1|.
CSVQSGSSYEQYF
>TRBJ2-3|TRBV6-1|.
CASRPVRGDTQYF
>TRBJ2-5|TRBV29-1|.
CSVDRTTGETQYF
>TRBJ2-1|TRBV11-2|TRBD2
CASGHRLAGGRGSEQFF
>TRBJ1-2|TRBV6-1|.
CASADLGRNPNYGYTF
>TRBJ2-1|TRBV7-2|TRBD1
CASSLPPGGVVGNEQFF
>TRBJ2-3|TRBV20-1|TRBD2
CSARDPSGRADTDTQYF
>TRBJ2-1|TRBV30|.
CAWTPRESNEQFF
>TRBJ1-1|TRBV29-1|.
CSVEDRGRNTEAFF
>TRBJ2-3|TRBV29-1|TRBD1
CSADLGTGDNTQYF
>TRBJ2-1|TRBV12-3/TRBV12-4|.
CASSLAQGNNEQFF
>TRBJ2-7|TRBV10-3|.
CATRESYEQYF
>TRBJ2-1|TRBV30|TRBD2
CAWSRLAGVSYNEQFF
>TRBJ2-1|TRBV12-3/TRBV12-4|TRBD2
CASSSPGGVSEQFF
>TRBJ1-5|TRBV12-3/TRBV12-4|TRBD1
CASSLGQGANQPQHF